The rows below give T cell receptor beta chains drawn from one sample of a study of blood T cells in healthy people across ages. MiXCR, run by TCRdb on the 5' RACE reads, gives a single entry per CDR3 protein. The sample consists of about 900,000 distinct CDR3 sequences, about 44% of them appearing once. Material for sequencing was blood. All receptors derive from a man aged 25 to 40 in good health. CDR3s include the opening cysteine and the closing phenylalanine or tryptophan. A D gene is named only where the DNA matches it firmly. A row's size may be missing; if present it is once, few, many or a size class.

length	D	size	V	J	DNA	CDR3
13	-	-	TRBV7-2	TRBJ2-7	TGTGCCAGCAGCTCGGGGTTCGCCTACGAGCAGTACTTC	CASSSGFAYEQYF
17	-	many	TRBV4-2	TRBJ2-3	TGTGCCAGCAGCCCCAACCCCAGGGGAGGAGGTTCAGATACGCAGTATTTT	CASSPNPRGGGSDTQYF
14	-	-	TRBV4-2	TRBJ2-7	TGTGCCAGCAGCCAAGTGATGACACCCTACGAGCAGTACTTC	CASSQVMTPYEQYF
16	-	-	TRBV9	TRBJ1-6	TGTGCCAGCAGCTCAAGACCGGGACATAGGAATTCACCCCTCCACTTT	CASSSRPGHRNSPLHF
12	-	few	TRBV2	TRBJ2-7	TGTGCCAGCATAGGGGGGACCTACGAGCAGTACTTC	CASIGGTYEQYF
14	TRBD2	-	TRBV20-1	TRBJ2-7	TGCAGTGCTAGAGAGTCTGGACTAGCTTACGAGCAGTACTTC	CSARESGLAYEQYF
17	-	few	TRBV4-3	TRBJ2-6	TGCGCCAGCAGCCAAGGAGTAAGCGGGTCTGGGGCCAACGTCCTGACTTTC	CASSQGVSGSGANVLTF
14	-	few	TRBV4-1	TRBJ1-1	TGCGCCAGCAGCCAGGGACGGCGGAACACTGAAGCTTTCTTT	CASSQGRRNTEAFF
14	TRBD2	-	TRBV3-1	TRBJ2-1	TGTGCCAGCAGCCCCCTGGGGGGGTACAATGAGCAGTTCTTC	CASSPLGGYNEQFF
15	TRBD1	few	TRBV7-3	TRBJ2-1	TGTGCCAGCAGCTTAAATCGAAACAGGGGTAATGAGCAGTTCTTC	CASSLNRNRGNEQFF
15	-	-	TRBV20-1	TRBJ1-2	TGCAGTGCTAGAGATCTCGGGGGAGGATACTATGGCTACACCTTC	CSARDLGGGYYGYTF
14	-	few	TRBV5-1	TRBJ1-4	TGCGCCAGCAGCCCTGGGGGTATTAATGAAAAACTGTTTTTT	CASSPGGINEKLFF
16	TRBD1	-	TRBV24-1	TRBJ2-1	TGTGCCACCAGTGAGACCACCGGGACAGGGCGGAATGAGCAGTTCTTC	CATSETTGTGRNEQFF
14	-	once	TRBV7-2	TRBJ2-7	TGTGCCAGCAGCGTAGAGGTACTAGCAGACGAGCAGTACTTC	CASSVEVLADEQYF
16	-	-	TRBV21-1	TRBJ2-2	TGTGCCAGCAGTAGACAGGAGGGGGTGTACACCGGGGAGCTGTTTTTT	CASSRQEGVYTGELFF
13	TRBD1	-	TRBV11-2	TRBJ1-1	TGTGCCAGCAGCTTAGCTCGGGACAGGGGAGCTTTCTTT	CASSLARDRGAFF
16	-	few	TRBV15	TRBJ1-2	TGTGCCACCAGCAGGTCGGCGGCGGATACCTACTATGGCTACACCTTC	CATSRSAADTYYGYTF
13	-	few	TRBV10-3	TRBJ2-1	TGTGCCATCAGTGAGTTGTCAGGGCAAGAGCAGTTCTTC	CAISELSGQEQFF
14	-	many	TRBV6-5	TRBJ1-2	TGTGCCAGCAGGACGGACAGAACTAACTATGGCTACACCTTC	CASRTDRTNYGYTF
14	-	-	TRBV24-1	TRBJ2-2	TGTGCCACCAGTGATGCGGTTCACACCGGGGAGCTGTTTTTT	CATSDAVHTGELFF
16	TRBD1	-	TRBV29-1	TRBJ1-2	TGCAGCGTCCTTTGGGACAGCTTCAATCCAGTCTATGGCTACACCTTC	CSVLWDSFNPVYGYTF
16	-	-	TRBV5-1	TRBJ2-2	TGCGCCAGCAGCTCCCGGGACACCCCCAACACCGGGGAGCTGTTTTTT	CASSSRDTPNTGELFF
13	-	-	TRBV15	TRBJ1-1	TGTGCCACCAGCAGCGGGGAAGGTGGTGAAGCTTTCTTT	CATSSGEGGEAFF
14	-	-	TRBV6-5	TRBJ1-6	TGTGCCAGCAGGGCCAGGGATTTACATTCACCCCTCCACTTT	CASRARDLHSPLHF
16	TRBD1	-	TRBV18	TRBJ2-2	TGTGCCAGCTCACAACGGACAGGTTCGACCACCGGGGAGCTGTTTTTT	CASSQRTGSTTGELFF
14	-	-	TRBV6-2/TRBV6-3	TRBJ2-1	TGTGCCAGCAGACTTGGACTTTCAAACAATGAGCAGTTCTTC	CASRLGLSNNEQFF
17	TRBD1	-	TRBV5-1	TRBJ2-7	TGCGCCAGCAGCCTCCAAGCCTTGACAGGGGCCAGTTCCGAGCAGTACTTC	CASSLQALTGASSEQYF
15	TRBD1	-	TRBV6-5	TRBJ1-2	TGTGCCAGCAGTTCCCCAGCGACAGGGTACTACGGCTACACCTTC	CASSSPATGYYGYTF
14	-	-	TRBV29-1	TRBJ2-3	TGCAGCGTTGAGGGGCGGGAACCCACAGATACGCAGTATTTT	CSVEGREPTDTQYF
15	TRBD2	-	TRBV15	TRBJ2-4	TGTGTCACCAGCAGCGGGAGGGCCAAGACGAACATTCAGTACTTC	CVTSSGRAKTNIQYF
18	-	-	TRBV12-3/TRBV12-4	TRBJ1-5	TGTGCCAGCAGTTTAGCAGCAGGGGAAAGGATAAGCAATCAGCCCCAGCATTTT	CASSLAAGERISNQPQHF
14	-	-	TRBV20-1	TRBJ1-1	TGCAGTGCTAGAGATCGTAATTTTGACCCTGAAGCTTTCTTT	CSARDRNFDPEAFF
17	TRBD2	-	TRBV9	TRBJ2-4	TGTGCCAGCAGCGCCTCAACTAGCGGGGGGGCCAAAAACATTCAGTACTTC	CASSASTSGGAKNIQYF
13	-	-	TRBV2	TRBJ2-5	TGTGCCAGCAGTGACACGACGGACAGCCGGCCGTACTTC	CASSDTTDSRPYF
15	-	-	TRBV5-1	TRBJ1-2	TGCGCCAGCAGCGCCGACAGCTCGACGAATAGTGGCTACACCTTC	CASSADSSTNSGYTF
16	-	-	TRBV6-2/TRBV6-3	TRBJ2-3	TGTGCCAGCAGTTTAACCAGCGCGGATTACACAGATACGCAGTATTTT	CASSLTSADYTDTQYF
14	TRBD2	-	TRBV20-1	TRBJ2-1	TGCAGTGCTCGCGAGGGAGCGGGGAGGCGTGAGCAGTTCTTC	CSAREGAGRREQFF
11	-	-	TRBV28	TRBJ2-7	TGTGCCAGCCTCTCGAGGGACGAGCAGTACTTC	CASLSRDEQYF
11	-	few	TRBV30	TRBJ1-2	TGTGCCTTTCTACAAGGCAATGGCTACACCTTC	CAFLQGNGYTF
14	TRBD2	-	TRBV29-1	TRBJ2-3	TGCAGCGTTGACGGGGGGGCGAACACAGATACGCAGTATTTT	CSVDGGANTDTQYF
13	-	-	TRBV7-2	TRBJ2-3	TGTGCCAGCAGCTTAGGAGCCAGGGATACGCAGTATTTT	CASSLGARDTQYF
18	-	many	TRBV4-2	TRBJ1-1	TGTGCCAGCAGCCAAGGCGGGCGGGTAAGGGGCCTCGGCACTGAAGCTTTCTTT	CASSQGGRVRGLGTEAFF
15	-	once	TRBV12-3/TRBV12-4	TRBJ2-2	TGTGCCAGCAGTTCAGGGGGGCCACTCACCGGGGAGCTGTTTTTT	CASSSGGPLTGELFF
13	-	many	TRBV6-2/TRBV6-3	TRBJ1-2	TGTGCCAGCAGTTCCGCAGGGCAGCGTGGCTACACCTTC	CASSSAGQRGYTF
15	-	-	TRBV5-6	TRBJ2-3	TGTGCCAGCAGCCCGGACGGGGCGGTGGGAGATACGCAGTATTTT	CASSPDGAVGDTQYF
15	TRBD1	-	TRBV15	TRBJ2-1	TGTGCCACCAGCACAGGGACAGGAAGCTGCAATGAGCAGTTCTTC	CATSTGTGSCNEQFF
18	TRBD2	few	TRBV7-2	TRBJ2-7	TGTGCCAGCAGCTTATTTCTTTTGGCGGGGGGGCTCGACTACGAGCAGTACTTC	CASSLFLLAGGLDYEQYF
15	-	-	TRBV7-3	TRBJ2-1	TGTGCCAGCAGCTTAAAAGGGGCGTCCTACAATGAGCAGTTCTTC	CASSLKGASYNEQFF
15	-	-	TRBV6-1	TRBJ2-6	TGTGCCAGCAGTGATACAGTCTCTGGGGCCAACGTCCTGACTTTC	CASSDTVSGANVLTF
13	TRBD1	-	TRBV7-8	TRBJ1-5	TGTGCCAGCAGCCGGGGGACAGATCAGCCCCAGCATTTT	CASSRGTDQPQHF
14	-	once	TRBV20-1	TRBJ1-6	TGCAGTGCTGGACTGACCCCGGGTGGGTCACCCCTCCACTTT	CSAGLTPGGSPLHF
15	-	-	TRBV5-1	TRBJ2-1	TGCGCCAGCAGCAGCGTGTATGGAGTCAACAATGAGCAGTTCTTC	CASSSVYGVNNEQFF
14	-	-	TRBV29-1	TRBJ1-1	TGCAGCGTTCCTTTACGACCGAATTCTCTTGAAGCTTTCTTT	CSVPLRPNSLEAFF
15	-	-	TRBV7-2	TRBJ2-1	TGTGCCAGCAGCGAGTCCGGTTCCCCTGGCAATGAGCAGTTCTTC	CASSESGSPGNEQFF
13	-	-	TRBV5-8	TRBJ2-7	TGTGCCAGCAGGGTTCCGGCTTCCTACGAGCAGTACTTC	CASRVPASYEQYF
21	TRBD2	once	TRBV27	TRBJ2-5	TGTGCCAGCAGTTCATTTTGGGAGGTAGGGACTAGCGGGGGACTACAAGAGACCCAGTACTTC	CASSSFWEVGTSGGLQETQYF
15	TRBD1	few	TRBV20-1	TRBJ1-5	TGCAGTGCTGGCCCCCGGGACAGGGTCAATCAGCCCCAGCATTTT	CSAGPRDRVNQPQHF